This record concerns one TCR beta chain sequence. Antigen specificity is unknown. The source of the sample is a study of Ad26.COV2.S vaccination and SARS-CoV-2 variants. Regarding the study as a whole: There was reportedly substantial breadth in spike-specific CD8+ and CD4+ T cell responses after vaccination. Vaccine and placebo groups showed comparable non-spike TCR breadth.

Treatment reported: about 20 received Ad26.COV2.S at low or high dose, single or two shots; five or six received placebo; per-sample allocation not given. Vaccine and placebo recipients were sampled on day 63 after the first injection. It was an adult aged 18-55 years in Boston who was the donor. Germline CDR1 MGHDK, CDR2 SYGVNS. V lost 3 bases to trimming and J lost 6 bases; unmatched junction nucleotides: 5. The CDR3 contains 13 residues. Assay: immunoSEQ multiplex PCR; the TCRdb copy retains only in-frame clones and omits some. The sample lists hundreds of thousands of clones; 90% were seen once. The sequenced sample was peripheral blood, obtained in a trial of Ad26.COV2.S vaccine versus placebo. This sequence originates from a person between 18 and 65 years old who received the Ad26.COV2.S COVID-19 vaccine or a placebo. The V and J genes are TRBV25-1 and TRBJ2-7; 7 bases fit TRBD1. The CDR3 loop is CASSDNRGPEQYF. The CDR3 region has the DNA TGTGCCAGCAGTGATAACAGGGGCCCCGAGCAGTACTTC.